Below are 24 T cell receptor beta chains sequenced from a single sample in a study of glioma-infiltrating T cells. Using RNA template, CDR3s of TCR alpha and beta were amplified with iRepertoire arm-PCR. TCRdb reprocessed the multiplex PCR reads via MiXCR and lists one record per CDR3 protein. The table includes about 5,800 distinct CDR3 sequences, around 30% detected once. Sample: glioma tissue, nonneoplastic brain tissue, or PBMCs (not recorded which). These receptors were obtained from a human donor with low-grade glioma or glioblastoma, undergoing nonglioma brain surgery, or in good health (not recorded which).

This clonotype is termed large (0.1 to 1%). V gene TRBV6-1 combines with J gene TRBJ1-2, with TRBD1 as a possible D gene (6 bases). The CDR3 runs 17 residues. Trimming left V 6 bases short and J 0 bases short, with 20 bases between. Looked up from germline, CDR1 is MNHNS and CDR2 is SASEGT. The CDR3 DNA follows: TGTGCCAGCAGCGGACAGCTGGACCGAAAAGCTAACTATGGCTACACCTTC. It specifies CASSGQLDRKANYGYTF.

V usage is TRBV7-2 and J usage is TRBJ2-1; 7 bases are a match to TRBD2. The trim removed 11 bases at V and 7 bases at J, leaving 14 bases unmatched. Germline lookup yields CDR1 SGHTA and CDR2 FQGNSA. The CDR3 runs 14 residues. The CDR3, as DNA: TGTGCCCTCCGCCGCCTAGCGGAAGTGAATGAGCAGTTCTTC. It encodes CALRRLAEVNEQFF.

DNA of the CDR3: TGCAGTGCTGATGGACTAGCGGGAGTCCAGTTCTTC. Its protein product is CSADGLAGVQFF. The chain employs TRBV20-1 and TRBJ2-1, with 13 bases fitting TRBD2. V shed 5 bases, J shed 13 bases, and the junction held 5 bases outside the gene matches. Germline values: CDR1 DFQATT, CDR2 SNEGSKA (reference sequence). The CDR3 consists of 12 residues.

This clonotype was seen repeatedly, ten times or more. This sequence joins TRBV9 and TRBJ2-5, with D unclear. CDR3 length: 13 amino acids. Per germline, CDR1 SGDLS and CDR2 YYNGEE. The V gene lost 4 bases and the J gene lost 4 bases, with 11 bases spanning the gap. This chain's CDR3 is CASSLSWGETQYF. The CDR3 bases are TGTGCCAGCAGCTTAAGTTGGGGAGAGACCCAGTACTTC.

By proportion, this clonotype is medium-sized. The rearrangement uses TRBV28 and TRBJ1-2; TRBD1 matches 9 bases. The trim removed 4 bases at V and 8 bases at J, leaving 5 bases unmatched. The CDR3 covers 13 residues. Germline CDR1 and CDR2: MDHEN and SYDVKM. CDR3 sequence reads: CASSSRQGEGYTF. The CDR3 DNA follows: TGTGCCAGCAGTTCCAGACAGGGGGAGGGCTACACCTTC.

A remark on this clonotype: The conserved phenylalanine or tryptophan normally closing the CDR3 is absent here, so this likely arose from a read error. The chain joins TRBV6-8 to TRBJ2-5, with a tentative D call TRBD2 (6 bases). The CDR3 is made up of 18 amino acids. The germline CDR1 and CDR2 sequences are MNHGY and SAAAGT. For the CDR3, the DNA is TGTTCCAGCAGCGTCCGGGGGAAAAAGGGCGGAACCCAAGAGAAACAGTACGTC. Translation: CSSSVRGKKGGTQEKQYV.

This clonotype was seen once. This chain uses TRBV7-2 with TRBJ2-1, with 9 bases identical to TRBD2. CDR3 length equals 13 residues. Germline V gene data show CDR1 as SGHTA and CDR2 as FQGNSA. The junction had 1 base not matched to a gene; V was cut back by 5 bases and J by 5 bases. The CDR3 DNA is TGTGCCAGCAGCCGACTAGCGGACAATGAGCAGTTCTTC. Residues: CASSRLADNEQFF.

This chain joins TRBV20-1 and TRBJ2-1, with unresolved D. This CDR3 has 12 amino acids. V lost 4 bases and J lost 6, with 10 bases in between. Germline V gene lookup returns CDR1 DFQATT and CDR2 SNEGSKA (reference sequence). The CDR3 here is CSATPDLNEQFF. As DNA, the CDR3 is TGCAGTGCTACACCGGACCTCAATGAGCAGTTCTTC.

This clonotype occurred many times. This rearrangement joins TRBV12-3 or TRBV12-4 to TRBJ2-5; 8 bases line up with TRBD2. The CDR3 is made up of 14 amino acids. Trimming removed 3 bases from V and 5 bases from J; junction bases left unmatched: 5. The CDR3 DNA reads TGTGCCAGCAGTTTCCACTCGGGAGGGGAGACCCAGTACTTC. It is translated as CASSFHSGGETQYF.

This clonotype is large (0.1 to 1%). The rearrangement joins TRBV28 to TRBJ1-1; D is possibly TRBD1 (6 bases). CDR1 MDHEN and CDR2 SYDVKM come from the germline V gene. CDR3 length equals 12 residues. V lost 6 bases, J lost 4 bases, and 9 bases lay in between. CDR3 region: CASRSGVTEAFF. The CDR3 DNA is TGTGCCAGCAGGTCAGGGGTCACTGAAGCTTTCTTT. The variable domain in full, with the rest retrieved from reference TRBV28 and TRBJ1-1, is DVKVTQSSRYLVKRTGEKVFLECVQDMDHENMFWYRQDPGLGLRLIYFSYDVKMKEKGDIPEGYSVSREKKERFSLILESASTNQTSMYLCASRSGVTEAFFGQGTRLTVV.

A word on this clonotype: The junction and the germline gene differ at one end; a read error may be behind it. The chain employs TRBV20-1 and TRBJ2-3; D perhaps matches TRBD2 (6 bases). Germline-derived CDR1 and CDR2 are DFQATT and SNEGSKA (reference sequence). The CDR3 has 15 amino acids. As DNA, the CDR3 is TGCAGTGCTAGAGTTGAGGAGGGAGAAGGTGATACGAAGTATTTT. This gives the protein CSARVEEGEGDTKYF.

This clonotype was seen ten or more times. The chain has TRBV19 and TRBJ1-5, with D hard to call. Trimming shortened V by 3 bases and J by 5 bases, and 8 bases separated the two germline ends. The germline V gene encodes CDR1 LNHDA and CDR2 SQIVND (reference sequence). The CDR3 sequence is 13 residues long. CDR3: CASSIGVYQPQHF. The CDR3 bases are TGTGCCAGTAGTATTGGAGTTTATCAGCCCCAGCATTTT. The full variable domain, its missing parts supplied by reference TRBV19 and TRBJ1-5, is DGGITQSPKYLFRKEGQNVTLSCEQNLNHDAMYWYRQDPGQGLRLIYYSQIVNDFQKGDIAEGYSVSREKKESFPLTVTSAQKNPTAFYLCASSIGVYQPQHFGDGTRLSIL.

The chain has TRBV6-2 or TRBV6-3 and TRBJ1-5; D call uncertain. This CDR3 comprises 15 residues. V lost 6 bases and J 2 bases, leaving 14 bases between the germline ends. Germline lookup yields CDR1 MNHEY and CDR2 SVGEGT. The CDR3 coding sequence is TGTGCCAGCAGGAGACGGGCGATGGGCAATCAGCCCCAGCATTTT. Its translation: CASRRRAMGNQPQHF.

Details on this clonotype: The junction differs from germline at one of its ends, possibly a read error. V gene TRBV7-2 combines with J gene TRBJ1-1; D perhaps matches TRBD1 (6 bases). There are 15 residues in the CDR3. CDR1 and CDR2 (germline): SGHTA, FQGNSA. This chain's CDR3 is CTSSSEGGGITEAFF. As DNA, the CDR3 is TGTACCAGCAGCAGCGAAGGAGGGGGGATTACTGAGGCTTTCTTT.

The sample holds many counts of this clonotype. The CDR3 coding sequence is TGTGCCACCAGTGATTCTAGTCTTGAGCAGTTCTTC. Translation: CATSDSSLEQFF. The chain uses TRBV24-1 and TRBJ2-1; no clear D. The CDR3 has 12 residues. The V end lost 2 bases, the J end lost 9 bases, and 7 bases lay between the germline ends. Germline V gene data show CDR1 as KGHDR and CDR2 as SFDVKD.

In the case of this clonotype: The CDR3 ends on some other residue instead of the conserved phenylalanine or tryptophan, so this is likely a read error. The rearrangement uses TRBV18 and TRBJ2-3, with D unclear. CDR1 is KGHSH and CDR2 is LQKENI in the germline V gene. The length of the CDR3 is 15 residues. Between the trimmed V and J ends, which lost 3 bases and 3 bases, there was a span of 13 bases. This chain's CDR3 is CASSPRLEMTDTQYG. The CDR3 bases are TGTGCCAGCTCACCTCGACTTGAGATGACAGATACGCAGTATGGT.

The chain recombines TRBV7-2 with TRBJ2-1, with 10 bases matching TRBD2. J gave up 3 bases and V 5 bases, and 7 bases lay outside the gene matches. This CDR3 has 16 residues. Looked up from germline, CDR1 is SGHTA and CDR2 is FQGNSA. The CDR3 region has the DNA TGTGCCAGCAGCATCACTAGCGGGACCGTCTACAATGAGCAGTTCTTC. Protein: CASSITSGTVYNEQFF.

This clonotype was seen at least ten times. V usage is TRBV7-2 and J usage is TRBJ1-6, with D hard to call. V was shortened by 5 bases and J by 8 bases, with 16 bases between the two germline ends. Germline CDR1 is SGHTA and CDR2 is FQGNSA. CDR3 length: 15 residues. The CDR3 DNA follows: TGTGCCAGCAGCCTTATTAACGGAGAATATTCACCCCTCCACTTT. Its translation is CASSLINGEYSPLHF.

The chain recombines TRBV6-2 or TRBV6-3 with TRBJ2-1; perhaps TRBD2 as D (6 bases). The CDR3 runs to 12 residues. V was cut by 8 bases and J by 3 bases, with 8 bases left in between. The V gene's germline CDR1 is MNHEY and CDR2 SVGEGT. The CDR3 nucleotides read TGTGCCAGCGGGAGGCTCTACAATGAGCAGTTCTTC. Translated: CASGRLYNEQFF.

Judged by abundance, this clonotype is medium-sized (0.01 to 0.1%). The chain couples TRBV20-1 to TRBJ2-7, with D possibly TRBD2 on 5 matching bases. The CDR3 has 12 amino acids. Trimming stripped 3 bases from V and 6 bases from J, with 12 bases between. The germline V gene encodes CDR1 DFQATT and CDR2 SNEGSKA (reference sequence). As DNA, the CDR3 is TGCAGTGCTAGTCGATCGGGAACCGAGCAGTACTTC. Protein: CSASRSGTEQYF.

Concerning this clonotype itself: The final CDR3 position lacks the conserved phenylalanine or tryptophan, pointing to a likely read error. This chain links TRBV4-1 with TRBJ2-7; possibly TRBD2 for D (5 bases). Germline V lookup: CDR1 MGHRA, CDR2 YSYEKL. The CDR3 loop spans 16 amino acids. V gave up 3 bases and J gave up 8 bases, with 23 bases separating them. The CDR3 protein is CASSQNQAETYTQQYG. CDR3 nucleotides: TGCGCCAGCAGCCAGAACCAAGCGGAGACCTATACGCAGCAGTACGGC.

This chain links TRBV18 with TRBJ2-1, with D hard to call. CDR3 length equals 14 residues. Germline V gene data show CDR1 as KGHSH and CDR2 as LQKENI. Trimming stripped 1 base from V and 10 bases from J, with 14 bases between. The DNA for the CDR3 is TGTGCCAGCTCACCACGCGACGGCTCCTACGAGCAGTTCTTC. Translation gives CASSPRDGSYEQFF.

By share, this clonotype counts as medium-sized. The V call is TRBV10-3, the J call TRBJ2-3; a possible D gene is TRBD2 (6 bases). This CDR3 is built from 16 residues. V lost 4 bases and J lost 2, with 16 bases in between. Per the germline V gene, CDR1 is ENHRY and CDR2 is SYGVKD. CDR3: CAISAWRERNTDTQYF. CDR3 coding DNA: TGTGCCATCAGTGCGTGGAGGGAGAGAAACACAGATACGCAGTATTTT.

With regard to this clonotype: The junction and the germline gene differ at one end; a read error may be behind it. V usage is TRBV4-3 and J usage is TRBJ2-5; the D gene is possibly TRBD1 (7 bases). This CDR3 has 15 residues. Germline values: CDR1 LGHNA, CDR2 YSLEER. CDR3 coding DNA: TGCGCCAGCAGCCAAGAGACAGGGAGGCGAGAGGCCCAGTACTTC. Translated: CASSQETGRREAQYF.